The 10 T cell receptor beta chains reported below all come from one sample, sequenced in a study of technical replicates of blood from a handful of donors. Here immunoSEQ multiplex PCR was the method, and the copy in TCRdb shows in-frame clones only, minus some. The sample contains 54,000 or so clones, 85% to 95% of which appear only once. Sequencing input: T cells isolated from PBMCs. These receptors all come from a human donor in good health.

This rearrangement joins TRBV7-9 to TRBJ2-7; possible D gene TRBD1, 6 bases. Trimming took off 5 bases at V and 6 bases at J, with 20 bases between the two ends. The CDR3 is made up of 15 amino acids. CDR1 and CDR2 from the germline V gene are SEHNR and FQNEAQ (reference sequence). For the CDR3, the DNA is TGTGCCAGCAGCACCGCACCGGGACATGGAGGCGAGCAGTACTTC. It encodes CASSTAPGHGGEQYF.

This clone appeared a single time. The V call is TRBV7-9, the J call TRBJ2-2; D gene unclear. The germline CDR1 and CDR2 sequences are SEHNR and FQNEAQ (reference sequence). The ends were cut back, 5 bases at V and 3 bases at J, with 4 bases in the middle. This CDR3 spans 12 amino acids. CDR3 DNA sequence: TGTGCCAGCAGCCTCGACACCGGGGAGCTGTTTTTT. This codes for CASSLDTGELFF.

CDR3 in amino acids: CASRQGDSNQPQHF. The DNA for the CDR3 is TGTGCCAGCAGACAGGGGGATAGCAATCAGCCCCAGCATTTT. The gene calls are TRBV28 and TRBJ1-5, with 8 bases aligning to TRBD1. Germline V CDR1 and CDR2: MDHEN, SYDVKM. The junction had 1 base not matched to a gene; V was cut back by 6 bases and J by 0 bases. This CDR3 contains 14 residues.

This clone occurred once. The chain has TRBV9 and TRBJ1-2; no clear D gene. Trimming cost V 0 bases and J 0 bases, with 6 bases left between them. The CDR3 spans 14 residues. From germline, CDR1 is SGDLS and CDR2 YYNGEE. Here the CDR3 DNA reads TGTGCCAGCAGCGTAGTGGGCTCTAACTATGGCTACACCTTC. It encodes CASSVVGSNYGYTF.

The rearrangement joins TRBV18 to TRBJ2-2; tentative D call: TRBD1 (6 bases). Germline V gene data show CDR1 as KGHSH and CDR2 as LQKENI. CDR3 length equals 16 residues. Between the trimmed V and J ends, which lost 3 bases and 0 bases, there was a span of 11 bases. The CDR3, as DNA: TGTGCCAGCTCACCCTGGACAGACACGAACACCGGGGAGCTGTTTTTT. Translating it yields CASSPWTDTNTGELFF.

This sequence joins TRBV5-5 and TRBJ2-7; 9 bases are shared with TRBD1. The germline V gene encodes CDR1 SGHKS and CDR2 YYEKEE (reference sequence). The V segment lost 2 bases and the J segment 6 bases; nucleotides outside the gene matches: 9. The CDR3 consists of 15 residues. Here the CDR3 DNA reads TGTGCCAGCAGCTTCTCGGGACAGGGAAGCAGCGAGCAGTACTTC. It specifies CASSFSGQGSSEQYF.

The chain couples TRBV9 to TRBJ2-2; TRBD2 matches at 12 bases. The V gene end was trimmed by 0 bases and the J gene end by 7 bases; junction bases not matched to a gene: 7. This CDR3 has 17 residues. Germline V gene lookup returns CDR1 SGDLS and CDR2 YYNGEE. The CDR3 reads CASSVGLAGVGNGELFF. The DNA for the CDR3 is TGTGCCAGCAGCGTAGGACTAGCGGGAGTCGGCAACGGGGAGCTGTTTTTT.

As to this clone: At one boundary the junction diverges from the germline segment, which might be a read error. The chain uses TRBV28 and TRBJ1-2, with unresolved D. This CDR3 is 17 amino acids long. Germline CDR1 reads MDHEN; CDR2 reads SYDVKM. CDR3 loop: CASSLSGSGPANYGYTF. CDR3 sequence (DNA): TGTGCCAGCAGCTTATCTGGATCGGGTCCAGCTAACTATGGCTACACCTTC.

The rearrangement joins TRBV6-5 to TRBJ1-2; D gene unclear. Germline V CDR1 and CDR2: MNHEY, SVGAGI. Trimming stripped 0 bases from V and 7 bases from J, with 18 bases between. The CDR3 runs 16 residues. CDR3 protein: CASSYSEFPSNGGYTF. The CDR3 nucleotides are TGTGCCAGCAGTTACTCGGAGTTCCCATCGAATGGTGGCTACACCTTC.

This clone was counted between two and nine times. The rearrangement joins TRBV14 to TRBJ1-1; 7 bases are shared with TRBD1. Per the germline V gene, CDR1 is SGHDN and CDR2 is FVKESK. CDR3 length: 14 amino acids. The J segment lost 1 base and the V segment lost 1 base, leaving 0 bases of the junction unmatched. CDR3 loop: CASSQAGGNTEAFF. CDR3 DNA: TGTGCCAGCAGCCAAGCAGGGGGGAACACTGAAGCTTTCTTT.